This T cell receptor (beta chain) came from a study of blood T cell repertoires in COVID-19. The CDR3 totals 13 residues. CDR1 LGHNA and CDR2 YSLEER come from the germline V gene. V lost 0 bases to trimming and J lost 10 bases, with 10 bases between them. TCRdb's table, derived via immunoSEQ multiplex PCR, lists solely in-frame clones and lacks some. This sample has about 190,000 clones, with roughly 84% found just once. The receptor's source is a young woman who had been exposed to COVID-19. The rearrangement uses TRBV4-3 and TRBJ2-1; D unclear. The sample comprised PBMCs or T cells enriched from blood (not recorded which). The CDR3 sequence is CASSQETPKEQFF. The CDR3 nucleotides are TGCGCCAGCAGCCAAGAAACTCCTAAGGAGCAGTTCTTC.